The 30 T cell receptor beta chains given below trace back to one sample, sequenced in a study of OX40 agonist ivuxolimab in advanced cancers. The data were produced by immunoSEQ multiplex PCR, yet TCRdb's version contains in-frame clones alone and is incomplete. The table has over 65,000 clones, approximately 92% seen once; the top ten hold around 0.32%. The sequencing used CD4+ or CD8+ T cells sorted from blood, collected in a trial of the OX40 agonist ivuxolimab. The receptors stem from an adult with an advanced solid tumor such as melanoma, head and neck, liver or kidney cancer.

V and J are TRBV7-9 and TRBJ2-2, with TRBD1 matching 7 bases. The length of the CDR3 is 16 residues. The V segment lost 1 base and the J segment 2 bases; nucleotides outside the gene matches: 4. Germline CDR1 SEHNR, CDR2 FQNEAQ (reference sequence). CDR3 sequence: CASSLDGTVNTGELFF. In nucleotides, the CDR3 is TGTGCCAGCAGCTTAGATGGGACAGTTAACACCGGGGAGCTGTTTTTT.

The rearrangement uses TRBV10-3 and TRBJ1-2; no clear D gene. Looked up from germline, CDR1 is ENHRY and CDR2 is SYGVKD. The CDR3 has 15 amino acids. V shed 2 bases and J shed 0 bases, with 10 bases lying between them. CDR3 residues: CAISEGSSSNYGYTF. DNA for the CDR3: TGTGCCATCAGTGAGGGGAGCAGTTCTAACTATGGCTACACCTTC.

V gene TRBV6-1 combines with J gene TRBJ1-2; TRBD1 matches at 9 bases. Germline CDR1 is MNHNS and CDR2 is SASEGT. The CDR3 is 15 amino acids. V shed 8 bases and J 4 bases; nucleotides not matched to a gene: 11. The CDR3 DNA is TGTGCCAGCGACCAATCTCCGGGACAGGGCTATGGCTACACCTTC. It specifies CASDQSPGQGYGYTF.

The rearrangement joins TRBV6-6 to TRBJ2-1; a weak D match, TRBD1 (6 bases). Deletions cut 6 bases from V and 4 bases from J, with 16 bases between. The CDR3 is 15 residues long. In germline, CDR1 is MNHNY, CDR2 SVGAGI (reference sequence). CDR3 sequence: CASSYGQGSYNEQFF. The DNA of the CDR3 is TGTGCCAGCAGCTACGGCCAGGGGAGTTACAATGAGCAGTTCTTC.

The genes are TRBV2 and TRBJ2-7; TRBD1 matches 8 bases. V lost 8 bases to trimming and J lost 2 bases; unmatched junction nucleotides: 5. The CDR3 contains 13 residues. The germline gives CDR1 SNHLY, CDR2 FYNNEI. The CDR3 DNA reads TGTGCCAGCGGAGGACAGGGAACCTACGAGCAGTACTTC. It is translated as CASGGQGTYEQYF.

This chain uses TRBV6-1 with TRBJ2-1; 7 positions agree with TRBD2. The germline V gene has CDR1 MNHNS and CDR2 SASEGT. The CDR3 has 14 residues. After removal of 11 bases from V and 0 bases from J, the junction contained 7 bases not matched to a gene. CDR3 in DNA: TGTGCCGTTACTAGCGTTTTCTCCTACAATGAGCAGTTCTTC. Protein: CAVTSVFSYNEQFF.

The CDR3 nucleotides are TGTGCCAGTAGTATACTAGCGGGTGAGCAGTTCTTC. Amino acid sequence: CASSILAGEQFF. V usage is TRBV19 and J usage is TRBJ2-1; 8 nucleotides match TRBD2. CDR3 length: 12 amino acids. Germline V lookup: CDR1 LNHDA, CDR2 SQIVND (reference sequence). J gave up 9 bases and V 2 bases, and 0 bases lay outside the gene matches.

J is TRBJ2-2 and V is TRBV14; 10 bases agree with TRBD2. V dropped 4 bases and J dropped 3; count of bases not matched to a gene: 2. The CDR3 length is 15 residues. Germline loops: CDR1 SGHDN, CDR2 FVKESK. This CDR3 reads CASSPSGGYTGELFF. CDR3 DNA sequence: TGTGCCAGCAGCCCTAGCGGGGGCTACACCGGGGAGCTGTTTTTT.

V usage is TRBV6-6 and J usage is TRBJ2-3, with 10 bases that match TRBD2. The CDR3 is 16 residues long. The V segment lost 6 bases and the J segment 6 bases; nucleotides outside the gene matches: 12. Germline CDR1 and CDR2: MNHNY and SVGAGI (reference sequence). CDR3 amino acids: CASSHWSSGSADTQYF. The CDR3 DNA reads as TGTGCCAGCAGCCATTGGTCTAGCGGGAGTGCGGATACGCAGTATTTT.

The genes are TRBV5-1 and TRBJ2-5; D call uncertain. Germline V gene data show CDR1 as SGHRS and CDR2 as YFSETQ. CDR3 size: 14 residues. V was trimmed by 6 bases and J by 2 bases, leaving 14 bases between them. The DNA of the CDR3 is TGCGCCAGCACCCGAGAGGCCAGGCAAGAGACCCAGTACTTC. It is translated as CASTREARQETQYF.

In its sample, this clone was seen once. The chain links TRBV5-4 to TRBJ2-1, with TRBD1 matching 11 bases. The CDR3 runs 15 residues. Germline lookup yields CDR1 SGHNT and CDR2 YYREEE (reference sequence). Unmatched junction bases numbered 6, after V lost 2 bases and J lost 8 bases. Here the CDR3 DNA reads TGTGCCAGCAGCTTACTGGGACAGGGGGTTTATGAGCAGTTCTTC. Protein: CASSLLGQGVYEQFF.

V is TRBV7-3 and J is TRBJ2-7, with TRBD2 matching 7 bases. The V and J ends lost 5 bases and 1 base, in that order; junction bases with no gene match: 2. The CDR3 covers 13 residues. CDR1 is SGHTA, CDR2 FQGTGA, per germline. CDR3 DNA: TGTGCCAGCAGCAGCGGGGAATCCTACGAGCAGTACTTC. As protein: CASSSGESYEQYF.

The V gene is TRBV19, the J gene TRBJ2-1; 10 nucleotides agree with TRBD2. The germline CDR1 and CDR2 sequences are LNHDA and SQIVND (reference sequence). After removal of 7 bases from V and 0 bases from J, the junction contained 3 bases not matched to a gene. The CDR3 is 15 amino acids. The CDR3 sequence is CASKPSGSSYNEQFF. In DNA, the CDR3 is TGTGCCAGTAAGCCTAGCGGGAGCTCCTACAATGAGCAGTTCTTC.

This chain uses TRBV5-1 with TRBJ2-1; D not resolved. This CDR3 spans 14 amino acids. Per the germline V gene, CDR1 is SGHRS and CDR2 is YFSETQ. Trimming pared 4 bases from V and 5 bases from J, leaving 13 bases between. CDR3 loop: CASSEQGLNNEQFF. The DNA for the CDR3 is TGCGCCAGCAGCGAACAAGGTCTTAACAATGAGCAGTTCTTC. Full variable domain (rest looked up from reference TRBV5-1 and TRBJ2-1): KAGVTQTPRYLIKTRGQQVTLSCSPISGHRSVSWYQQTPGQGLQFLFEYFSETQRNKGNFPGRFSGRQFSNSRSEMNVSTLELGDSALYLCASSEQGLNNEQFFGPGTRLTVL.

The chain employs TRBV27 and TRBJ2-1, with TRBD2 identical over 7 bases. The J segment lost 7 bases and the V segment lost 3 bases, leaving 12 bases of the junction unmatched. Per germline, CDR1 MNHEY and CDR2 SMNVEV (reference sequence). CDR3 length equals 16 residues. The DNA for the CDR3 is TGTGCCAGCAGTTTCATCGCGGGAGATGGTAGGAATGAGCAGTTCTTC. Its translation: CASSFIAGDGRNEQFF.

The V gene is TRBV6-6, the J gene TRBJ1-5; 7 bases map to TRBD1. V dropped 7 bases and J dropped 7; count of bases not matched to a gene: 13. Germline CDR1 MNHNY, CDR2 SVGAGI (reference sequence). CDR3 length: 15 residues. CDR3 DNA: TGTGCCAGCAATCCAGGGAGGGGGCATGGGCAGCCCCAGCATTTT. Its translation: CASNPGRGHGQPQHF.

For the CDR3, the DNA is TGTGCCAGCAGCAACCAGGGGTACACCGGGGAGCTGTTTTTT. It translates to CASSNQGYTGELFF. The V and J genes are TRBV21-1 and TRBJ2-2; the D call in the table, TRBD1, was not verified against the DNA. TRBV21-1 is a documented pseudogene. CDR3 length equals 14 residues.

This clone occurred a few times. The chain has TRBV11-3 and TRBJ2-5; no clear D. Germline CDR1 and CDR2: SGHNT and YENEEA. Trimming pared 1 base from V and 5 bases from J, leaving 8 bases between. The CDR3 consists of 13 residues. In nucleotides, the CDR3 is TGTGCCAGCAGCTTAGCCGGGTCCGAGACCCAGTACTTC. It is translated as CASSLAGSETQYF.

V usage is TRBV28 and J usage is TRBJ1-4; no definite D call. The CDR3 spans 14 residues. V dropped 1 base and J dropped 7 bases, with 10 bases sitting between them. CDR1 and CDR2 (germline): MDHEN, SYDVKM. The chain's CDR3 is CASSLYRMGEKLFF. In DNA, the CDR3 is TGTGCCAGCAGTTTATACCGGATGGGTGAAAAACTGTTTTTT. Supplemented by reference TRBV28 and TRBJ1-4, the full variable domain reads DVKVTQSSRYLVKRTGEKVFLECVQDMDHENMFWYRQDPGLGLRLIYFSYDVKMKEKGDIPEGYSVSREKKERFSLILESASTNQTSMYLCASSLYRMGEKLFFGSGTQLSVL.

The chain links TRBV6-1 to TRBJ1-5; TRBD1 might be the D (6 bases). The CDR3 loop spans 15 amino acids. Between the trimmed V and J ends, which lost 6 bases and 2 bases, there was a span of 14 bases. Germline V gene data show CDR1 as MNHNS and CDR2 as SASEGT. The CDR3 region has the DNA TGTGCCAGCAGACGGGGGGCGCCGGGCAATCAGCCCCAGCATTTT. Residues: CASRRGAPGNQPQHF.

In DNA form, the CDR3 reads TGTGCCACGAGGCTAGGGGGAGCATCAGACAGAAACACCATATATTTT. Its translation is CATRLGGASDRNTIYF. The rearrangement uses TRBV28 and TRBJ1-3; possible D gene TRBD1, 6 bases. Germline values: CDR1 MDHEN, CDR2 SYDVKM. Trimming shortened V by 10 bases and J by 5 bases, and 24 bases separated the two germline ends. This CDR3 is built from 16 residues.

This clone occurred once. The V call is TRBV6-5, the J call TRBJ1-2; TRBD1 agrees at 9 bases. The J segment lost 7 bases and the V segment lost 4 bases, leaving 1 base of the junction unmatched. Looked up from germline, CDR1 is MNHEY and CDR2 is SVGAGI. This CDR3 contains 12 residues. As DNA, the CDR3 is TGTGCCAGCAGTTCGACAGGGGGTGGCTACACCTTC. It specifies CASSSTGGGYTF.

The rearrangement uses TRBV7-2 and TRBJ2-3; 9 bases are a match to TRBD2. Losses at the gene ends were 4 bases for V and 3 bases for J; bases not matched to a gene: 2. The CDR3 sequence is 14 residues long. Germline CDR1 is SGHTA and CDR2 is FQGNSA. The CDR3, as DNA: TGTGCCAGCAGCTCCACTAGCGGGACAGATACGCAGTATTTT. It encodes CASSSTSGTDTQYF.

V and J are TRBV10-3 and TRBJ2-2; tentatively, D is TRBD1 or TRBD2 (7 bases each). Trimming cost V 2 bases and J 6 bases, with 16 bases left between them. The germline V gene encodes CDR1 ENHRY and CDR2 SYGVKD. The CDR3 is 16 amino acids. CDR3 nucleotides: TGTGCCATCAGTGAGCCTCAGGGGGGGGCGGCCGGGGAGCTGTTTTTT. Residues: CAISEPQGGAAGELFF.

The chain joins TRBV6-1 to TRBJ2-3; D is tentatively TRBD1 or TRBD2 (5 bases each). Per the germline V gene, CDR1 is MNHNS and CDR2 is SASEGT. Deletions cut 0 bases from V and 8 bases from J, with 15 bases between. CDR3 length equals 15 residues. The CDR3 nucleotides read TGTGCCAGCAGTGAAGCGGGGACCCCCCCGGGTACGCAGTATTTT. Encoded protein: CASSEAGTPPGTQYF.

The rearrangement links TRBV19 to TRBJ2-5; a possible D gene is TRBD1 (6 bases). V was trimmed by 7 bases and J by 2 bases, leaving 26 bases between them. CDR1 and CDR2 from the germline V gene are LNHDA and SQIVND (reference sequence). The CDR3 spans 18 residues. The CDR3 DNA is TGTGCCAGTAAAGACCGTTTCGGGGACACGAATCCTCAAGAGACCCAGTACTTC. Its protein is CASKDRFGDTNPQETQYF.

The chain joins TRBV15 to TRBJ1-2; 8 nucleotides line up with TRBD1. CDR3 size: 13 residues. Germline lookup yields CDR1 LNHNV and CDR2 YYDKDF (reference sequence). J lost 8 bases, V lost 3 bases, and 5 bases had no gene match. CDR3 in DNA: TGTGCCACCAGCAGGGACAGGGTTAAGGGCTACACCTTC. Translated, it gives CATSRDRVKGYTF.

The J gene is TRBJ1-2, the V gene TRBV10-3; D gene uncertain. The germline V and J ends were trimmed by 0 bases and 2 bases, with 16 bases remaining between them. CDR1 and CDR2 from the germline V gene are ENHRY and SYGVKD. The CDR3 is made up of 17 amino acids. The CDR3 region has the DNA TGTGCCATCAGTGAGTCGACCAGTAACGTCGGGAACTATGGCTACACCTTC. Translating it yields CAISESTSNVGNYGYTF.

V is TRBV6-1 and J is TRBJ1-5; 7 bases are a match to TRBD1. The CDR3 spans 15 residues. Germline values: CDR1 MNHNS, CDR2 SASEGT. The J segment lost 3 bases and the V segment lost 5 bases, leaving 7 bases of the junction unmatched. CDR3 region: CASSSVTGLNQPQHF. The CDR3 DNA reads TGTGCCAGCAGTTCTGTGACAGGGCTCAATCAGCCCCAGCATTTT.

The V and J genes are TRBV11-2 and TRBJ1-1; tentatively, D is TRBD1 (5 bases). There are 13 residues in the CDR3. The ends were cut back, 1 base at V and 4 bases at J, with 7 bases in the middle. The germline V gene has CDR1 SGHAT and CDR2 FQNNGV. In nucleotides, the CDR3 is TGTGCCAGCAGCTTAGTGGGGGTCACTGAAGCTTTCTTT. Encoded protein: CASSLVGVTEAFF.